The following is a T cell receptor (beta chain) sequence with its context. Its specificity is not known. This sample was included in a study of shared clonotypes between healthy human individuals. Whole-study results and caveats: Tissues were not sampled, only blood, and their repertoires likely differ. Clonotypes which were not shared had lower generation probabilities than clonotypes that all four donors shared. In four donors, around 5% of naive CD4 clonotypes appeared in common. Larger estimated richness was generally seen in naive subsets than in memory subsets.

Trimming removed 0 bases from V and 2 bases from J, with 9 bases in between. CDR3 length equals 14 residues. The germline V gene encodes CDR1 SGDLS and CDR2 YYNGEE. The assay was immunoSEQ multiplex PCR, and TCRdb's table has in-frame clones only and misses some. The profile shows nearly 2 million clones, about 95% of them singletons. CD45RO-negative cells were positively selected for CCR7, leaving out terminally differentiated effector memory CD45RA+ cells. Sequencing was performed on naive CD8+ T cells sorted from blood. The V call is TRBV9, the J call TRBJ2-7; D unclear. The clonotype originates from a man younger than 35 in good health. This chain's CDR3 is CASSVGSPPYEQYF. CDR3 nucleotide sequence: TGTGCCAGCAGCGTAGGTTCCCCTCCCTACGAGCAGTACTTC.